This T cell receptor (beta chain) derives from a study of blood T cell repertoires in COVID-19. There are 12 residues in the CDR3. Germline assignment: CDR1 SEHNR and CDR2 FQNEAQ (reference sequence). The V and J ends lost 1 base and 12 bases respectively, with 12 bases between them. Measured with immunoSEQ multiplex PCR; TCRdb has only the in-frame clones, and not every one. In the table there are 100,000 to 150,000 clones, roughly 89% of which are singletons. Material: peripheral blood. The V gene is TRBV7-9, the J gene TRBJ1-1, with a possible D match to TRBD1 (5 bases). The clonotype was recovered from a man aged 55-75 years with COVID-19, enrolled during active disease. For the CDR3, the DNA is TGTGCCAGCAGCTTAGGCGGGACCGACTCTTTCTTT. Protein sequence: CASSLGGTDSFF.